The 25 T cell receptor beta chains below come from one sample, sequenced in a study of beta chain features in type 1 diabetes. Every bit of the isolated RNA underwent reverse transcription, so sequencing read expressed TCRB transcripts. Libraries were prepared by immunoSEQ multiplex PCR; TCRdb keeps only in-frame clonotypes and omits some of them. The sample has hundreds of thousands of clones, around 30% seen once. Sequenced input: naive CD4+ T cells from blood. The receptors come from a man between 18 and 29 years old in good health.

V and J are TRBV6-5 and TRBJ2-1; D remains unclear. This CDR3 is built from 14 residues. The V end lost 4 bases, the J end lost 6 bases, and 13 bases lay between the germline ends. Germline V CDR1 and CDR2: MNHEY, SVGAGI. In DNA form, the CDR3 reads TGTGCCAGCAGTTTGCCTCGAGCCGTCAATGAGCAGTTCTTC. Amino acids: CASSLPRAVNEQFF.

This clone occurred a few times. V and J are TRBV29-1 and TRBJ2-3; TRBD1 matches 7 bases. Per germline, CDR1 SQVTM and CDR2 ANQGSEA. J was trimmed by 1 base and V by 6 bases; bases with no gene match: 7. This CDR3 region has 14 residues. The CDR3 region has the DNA TGCAGCGTGGACGACAGGGTCGGCACAGATACGCAGTATTTT. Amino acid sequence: CSVDDRVGTDTQYF.

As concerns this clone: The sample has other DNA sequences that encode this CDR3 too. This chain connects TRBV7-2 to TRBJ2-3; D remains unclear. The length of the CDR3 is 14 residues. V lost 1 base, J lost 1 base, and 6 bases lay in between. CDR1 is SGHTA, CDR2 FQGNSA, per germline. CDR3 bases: TGTGCCAGCAGCTTAGACACGGGCACAGATACGCAGTATTTT. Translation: CASSLDTGTDTQYF.

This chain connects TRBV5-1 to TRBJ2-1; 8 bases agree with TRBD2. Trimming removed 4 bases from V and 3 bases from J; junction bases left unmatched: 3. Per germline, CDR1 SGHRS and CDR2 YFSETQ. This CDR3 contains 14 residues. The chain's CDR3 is CASSQRGNYNEQFF. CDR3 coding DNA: TGCGCCAGCAGCCAGCGGGGGAACTACAATGAGCAGTTCTTC.

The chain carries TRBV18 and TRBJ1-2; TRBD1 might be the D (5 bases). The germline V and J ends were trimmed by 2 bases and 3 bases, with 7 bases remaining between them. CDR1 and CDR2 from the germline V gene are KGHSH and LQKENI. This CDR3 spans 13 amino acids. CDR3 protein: CASSPGTDYGYTF. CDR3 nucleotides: TGTGCCAGCTCACCAGGGACGGACTATGGCTACACCTTC.

The CDR3 DNA sequence: TGTGCCAGCAGCCAAAAGCTTAGCGGCGATACGCAGTATTTT. Protein: CASSQKLSGDTQYF. The rearrangement joins TRBV5-4 to TRBJ2-3, with D possibly being TRBD2 (6 bases). The CDR3 length is 14 residues. V was shortened by 4 bases and J by 6 bases, with 15 bases between the two germline ends. CDR1 and CDR2 from the germline V gene are SGHNT and YYREEE (reference sequence).

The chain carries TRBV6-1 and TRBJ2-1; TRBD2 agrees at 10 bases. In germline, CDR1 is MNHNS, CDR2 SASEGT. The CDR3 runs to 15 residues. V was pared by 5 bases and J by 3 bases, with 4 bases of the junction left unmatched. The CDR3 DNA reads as TGTGCCAGCAGTACTAGCGGGACGAGCTACAATGAGCAGTTCTTC. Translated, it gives CASSTSGTSYNEQFF.

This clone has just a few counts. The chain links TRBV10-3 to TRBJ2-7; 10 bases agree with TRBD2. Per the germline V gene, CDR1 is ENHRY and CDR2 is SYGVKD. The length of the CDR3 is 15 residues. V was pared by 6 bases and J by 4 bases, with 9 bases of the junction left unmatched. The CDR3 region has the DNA TGTGCCATCAGGGATCTAGCGGGAGCTTGGTACGAGCAGTACTTC. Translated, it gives CAIRDLAGAWYEQYF.

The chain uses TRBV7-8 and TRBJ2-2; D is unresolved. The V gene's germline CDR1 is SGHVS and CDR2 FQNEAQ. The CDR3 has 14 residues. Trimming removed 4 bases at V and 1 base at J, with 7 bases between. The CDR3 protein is CASSWALNTGELFF. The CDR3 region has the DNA TGTGCCAGCAGCTGGGCTTTGAACACCGGGGAGCTGTTTTTT.

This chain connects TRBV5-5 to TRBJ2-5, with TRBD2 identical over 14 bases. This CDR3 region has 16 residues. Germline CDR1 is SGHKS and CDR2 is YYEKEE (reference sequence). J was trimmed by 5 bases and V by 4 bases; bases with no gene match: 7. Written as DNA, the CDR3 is TGTGCCAGCAGCCCGGGACTAGCGGGAGAAGGGGAGACCCAGTACTTC. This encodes CASSPGLAGEGETQYF.

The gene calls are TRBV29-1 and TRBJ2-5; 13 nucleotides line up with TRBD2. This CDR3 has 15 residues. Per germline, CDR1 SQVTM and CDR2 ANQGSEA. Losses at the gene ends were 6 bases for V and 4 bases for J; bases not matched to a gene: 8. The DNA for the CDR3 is TGCAGCGTGAAGGGACTAGCGGGATGGAGAGAGACCCAGTACTTC. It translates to CSVKGLAGWRETQYF.

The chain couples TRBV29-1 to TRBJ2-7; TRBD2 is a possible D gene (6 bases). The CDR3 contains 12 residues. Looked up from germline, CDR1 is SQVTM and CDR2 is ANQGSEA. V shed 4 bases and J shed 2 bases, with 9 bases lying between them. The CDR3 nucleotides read TGCAGCGTTGGGGGGGTCCCCTACGAGCAGTACTTC. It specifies CSVGGVPYEQYF.

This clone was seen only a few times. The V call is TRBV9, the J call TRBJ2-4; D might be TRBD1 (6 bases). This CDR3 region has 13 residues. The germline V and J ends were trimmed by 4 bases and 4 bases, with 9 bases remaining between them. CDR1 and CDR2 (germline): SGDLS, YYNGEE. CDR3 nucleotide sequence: TGTGCCAGCAGCCGGGACAAGAAAAACATTCAGTACTTC. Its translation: CASSRDKKNIQYF.

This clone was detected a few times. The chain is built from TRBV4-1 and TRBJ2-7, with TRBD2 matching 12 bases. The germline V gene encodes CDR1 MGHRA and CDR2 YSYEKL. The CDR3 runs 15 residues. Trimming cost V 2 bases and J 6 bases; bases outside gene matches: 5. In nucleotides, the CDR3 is TGCGCCAGCAGCCAACCGACTAGCGGGAGCCCCGAGCAGTACTTC. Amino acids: CASSQPTSGSPEQYF.

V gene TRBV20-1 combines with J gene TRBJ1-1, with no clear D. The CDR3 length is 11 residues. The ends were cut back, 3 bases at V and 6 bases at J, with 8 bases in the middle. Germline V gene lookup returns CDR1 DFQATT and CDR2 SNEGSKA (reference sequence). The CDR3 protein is CSARREPEAFF. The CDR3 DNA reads TGCAGTGCTAGGCGAGAACCTGAAGCTTTCTTT.

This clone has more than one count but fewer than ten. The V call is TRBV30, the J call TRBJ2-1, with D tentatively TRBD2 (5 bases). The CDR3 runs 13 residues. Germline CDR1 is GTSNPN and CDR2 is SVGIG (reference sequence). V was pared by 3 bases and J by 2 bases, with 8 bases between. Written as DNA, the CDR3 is TGTGCCTGGAGACTAGGCCCCTACAATGAGCAGTTCTTC. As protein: CAWRLGPYNEQFF.

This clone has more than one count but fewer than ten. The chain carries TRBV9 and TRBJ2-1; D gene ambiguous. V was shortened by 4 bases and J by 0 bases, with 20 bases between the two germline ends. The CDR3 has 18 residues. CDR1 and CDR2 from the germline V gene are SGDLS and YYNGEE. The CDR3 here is CASSPVGRRWSSYNEQFF. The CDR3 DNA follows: TGTGCCAGCAGCCCCGTAGGGCGAAGGTGGTCCTCCTACAATGAGCAGTTCTTC. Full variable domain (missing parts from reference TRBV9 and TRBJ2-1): DSGVTQTPKHLITATGQRVTLRCSPRSGDLSVYWYQQSLDQGLQFLIQYYNGEERAKGNILERFSAQQFPDLHSELNLSSLELGDSALYFCASSPVGRRWSSYNEQFFGPGTRLTVL.

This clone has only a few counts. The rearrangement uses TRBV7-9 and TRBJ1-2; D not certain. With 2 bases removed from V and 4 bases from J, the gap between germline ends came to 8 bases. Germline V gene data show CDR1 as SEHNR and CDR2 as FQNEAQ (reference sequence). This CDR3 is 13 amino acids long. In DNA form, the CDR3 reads TGTGCCAGCAGCTTATCCCACGGCTATGGCTACACCTTC. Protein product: CASSLSHGYGYTF.

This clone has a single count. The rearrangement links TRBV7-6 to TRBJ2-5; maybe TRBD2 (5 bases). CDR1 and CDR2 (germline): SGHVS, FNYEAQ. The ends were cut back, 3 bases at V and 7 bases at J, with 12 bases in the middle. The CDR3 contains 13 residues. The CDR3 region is CASSLGPGGTQYF. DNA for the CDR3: TGTGCCAGCAGCTTGGGCCCAGGAGGGACCCAGTACTTC.

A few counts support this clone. Here the CDR3 DNA reads TGCGCCAGCAGCCAAAGGGAAGGGGAAAACATTCAGTACTTC. It codes for CASSQREGENIQYF. J is TRBJ2-4 and V is TRBV4-1; tentatively, D is TRBD1 (5 bases). Germline-derived CDR1 and CDR2 are MGHRA and YSYEKL. The CDR3 contains 14 residues. Trimming stripped 2 bases from V and 5 bases from J, with 10 bases between.

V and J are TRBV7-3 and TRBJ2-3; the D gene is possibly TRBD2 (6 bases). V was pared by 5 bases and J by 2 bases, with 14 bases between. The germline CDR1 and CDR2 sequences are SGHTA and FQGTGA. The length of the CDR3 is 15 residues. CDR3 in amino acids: CASSPTGLFTDTQYF. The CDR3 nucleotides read TGTGCCAGCAGCCCAACGGGACTTTTCACAGATACGCAGTATTTT.

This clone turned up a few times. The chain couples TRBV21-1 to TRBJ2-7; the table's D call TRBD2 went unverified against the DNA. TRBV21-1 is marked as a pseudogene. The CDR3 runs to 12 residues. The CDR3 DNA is TGTGCCAGCAGCAACCTAGGGCGGGGTCAGTACTTC. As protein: CASSNLGRGQYF.

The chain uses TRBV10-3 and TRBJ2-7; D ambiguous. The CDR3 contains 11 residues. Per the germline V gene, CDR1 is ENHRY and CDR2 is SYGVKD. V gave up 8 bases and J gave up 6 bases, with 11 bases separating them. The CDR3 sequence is CAIGDSSEQYF. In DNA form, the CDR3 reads TGTGCCATCGGGGATTCCAGCGAGCAGTACTTC.

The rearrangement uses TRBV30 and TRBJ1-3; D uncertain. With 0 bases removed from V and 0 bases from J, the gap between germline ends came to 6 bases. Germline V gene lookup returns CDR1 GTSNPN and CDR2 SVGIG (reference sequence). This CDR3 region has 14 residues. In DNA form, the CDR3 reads TGTGCCTGGAGTGTACTGTCCTCTGGAAACACCATATATTTT. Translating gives CAWSVLSSGNTIYF.

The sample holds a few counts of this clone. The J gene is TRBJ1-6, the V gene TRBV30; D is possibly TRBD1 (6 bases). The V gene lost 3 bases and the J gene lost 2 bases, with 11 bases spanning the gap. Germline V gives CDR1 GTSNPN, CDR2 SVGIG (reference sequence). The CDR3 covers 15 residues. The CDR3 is CAWSGDRPYNSPLHF. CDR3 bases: TGTGCCTGGAGCGGCGACAGGCCCTATAATTCACCCCTCCACTTT. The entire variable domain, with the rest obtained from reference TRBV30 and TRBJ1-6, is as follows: SQTIHQWPATLVQPVGSPLSLECTVEGTSNPNLYWYRQAAGRGLQLLFYSVGIGQISSEVPQNLSASRPQDRQFILSSKKLLLSDSGFYLCAWSGDRPYNSPLHFGNGTRLTVT.